What follows are 5 T cell receptor beta chains derived from one specimen sequenced in a study of Tregs in tolerant kidney transplant recipients. Their target antigens are unknown. Here immunoSEQ multiplex PCR was the method, and the copy in TCRdb shows in-frame clones only, minus some. The table includes about 1,800 clones, roughly 62% detected once. The sample was CD8+ T cells from blood cultured with allogeneic cells. The receptors come from a human donor in good health.

The V and J genes are TRBV29-1 and TRBJ1-2, with 7 positions matching TRBD1. Germline assignment: CDR1 SQVTM and CDR2 ANQGSEA. The ends lost 1 base at V and 5 bases at J; junction bases unmatched: 7. CDR3 length: 14 residues. CDR3 loop: CSVEVSQGPYGYTF. In DNA form, the CDR3 reads TGCAGCGTTGAAGTATCACAGGGGCCATATGGCTACACCTTC. Full variable domain (remainder filled in from reference TRBV29-1 and TRBJ1-2): SAVISQKPSRDICQRGTSLTIQCQVDSQVTMMFWYRQQPGQSLTLIATANQGSEATYESGFVIDKFPISRPNLTFSTLTVSNMSPEDSSIYLCSVEVSQGPYGYTFGSGTRLTVV.

V usage is TRBV21-1 and J usage is TRBJ2-5; the table's D call, TRBD2, was not checked against the DNA. TRBV21-1 is marked as a pseudogene. The CDR3 sequence is 15 residues long. The CDR3 sequence: CASSKTSSVGETQYF. The CDR3 DNA reads as TGTGCCAGCAGCAAAACGTCGAGTGTCGGGGAGACCCAGTACTTC.

The chain combines TRBV7-9 with TRBJ2-5; D is undetermined. Germline-derived CDR1 and CDR2 are SEHNR and FQNEAQ (reference sequence). The CDR3 runs 12 residues. V was shortened by 5 bases and J by 8 bases, with 12 bases between the two germline ends. In DNA, the CDR3 is TGTGCCAGCAGCACAGCAATGCGAACCCAGTACTTC. It yields the protein CASSTAMRTQYF.

This chain links TRBV19 with TRBJ2-3; unclear D gene. The V gene's germline CDR1 is LNHDA and CDR2 SQIVND (reference sequence). The CDR3 runs to 15 residues. V was pared by 0 bases and J by 6 bases, with 13 bases between. The CDR3 bases are TGTGCCAGTAGTATAGATGTCGTAGACGAGGATACGCAGTATTTT. It codes for CASSIDVVDEDTQYF.

The V and J genes are TRBV6-6 and TRBJ1-1; D remains ambiguous. The CDR3 is 14 amino acids. Per germline, CDR1 MNHNY and CDR2 SVGAGI (reference sequence). V was clipped by 4 bases and J by 3 bases, with 12 bases between them. CDR3 bases: TGTGCCAGCAGTTCCCTCCTGAGGGACACTGAAGCTTTCTTT. Amino acid sequence: CASSSLLRDTEAFF.